This TCR beta chain emerged from a study of identical twins. This clonotype was observed a few times. Its antigen remains unidentified. General study results and limits: One should note that invariant MAIT and iNKT cells could partly confound zero-insertion analyses. Insertions ran lower in abundant cord blood beta clonotypes, though not in memory repertoires.

Template switching (which added a universal primer site) was used, and cDNA carried unique molecular identifiers. From the 5' RACE reads, TCRdb called clonotypes with MiXCR, one entry per CDR3 protein. The data show approximately 490,000 distinct CDR3 sequences, with 20% to 25% seen just once and around 0.5% held by the top ten. V lost 3 bases and J 6 bases, leaving 11 bases between the germline ends. Germline V gene sequence: CDR1 SGHRS, CDR2 YFSETQ. The CDR3 consists of 13 residues. The data were also submitted as part of a second study, on yellow fever vaccine responses in identical twins.

Material for sequencing was CD4+ T cells sorted from blood. This sequence originates from a woman aged 18-29 years in good health. The gene calls are TRBV5-1 and TRBJ2-3; D unresolved. As DNA, the CDR3 is TGCGCCAGCAGCTCGACCCCGGTGGATACGCAGTATTTT. Its protein is CASSSTPVDTQYF.